Listed here are 31 T cell receptor beta chains from one sample, sequenced in a study of cytomegalovirus exposure and HLA in healthy donors listed by TCRdb under 2017. The library relied on the immunoSEQ multiplex PCR assay. For the multiplex PCR, a mixture combining 60 forward primers for TCR Vbeta segments and 13 reverse primers for TCR Jbeta segments was used. Drawn from immuneACCESS, this table holds only the in-frame rearrangements with V and J called that TCRdb kept. Clones are partly lost; checked studies trace under half to an unresolved V gene and leave the rest unexplained. The sample records about 160,000 clones, under 85% of which are singletons. The ten largest clonotypes hold roughly 4.3% of the sample. The sequenced sample consisted of PBMCs. The receptors were gathered from a man over 45 in good health and CMV-seropositive.

This clone appeared a single time. CDR3 residues: CASSARDREARETQYF. DNA of the CDR3: TGTGCCAGCAGCGCCCGGGACAGGGAAGCGAGAGAGACCCAGTACTTC. J is TRBJ2-5 and V is TRBV7-8, with TRBD1 identical over 9 bases. V shed 5 bases, J shed 4 bases, and the junction held 11 bases outside the gene matches. The CDR3 covers 16 residues. In germline, CDR1 is SGHVS, CDR2 FQNEAQ.

In this sample, this clone turned up a few times. CDR3 amino acids: CAWSDPGSPLHF. The CDR3 DNA is TGTGCCTGGAGTGATCCCGGTTCACCCCTCCACTTT. The chain joins TRBV30 to TRBJ1-6; D is unresolved. Looked up from germline, CDR1 is GTSNPN and CDR2 is SVGIG (reference sequence). V was pared by 1 base and J by 9 bases, with 7 bases between. CDR3 length: 12 amino acids.

This clone was detected once. V gene TRBV29-1 combines with J gene TRBJ2-7; possible D gene TRBD1, 5 bases. The CDR3 has 12 residues. Germline values: CDR1 SQVTM, CDR2 ANQGSEA. Trimming took off 1 base at V and 2 bases at J, with 6 bases between the two ends. CDR3 sequence reads: CSVEGGTYEQYF. In DNA form, the CDR3 reads TGCAGCGTTGAAGGGGGCACCTACGAGCAGTACTTC.

The rearrangement joins TRBV6-5 to TRBJ2-5; a weak D match, TRBD2 (7 bases). CDR1 is MNHEY and CDR2 is SVGAGI in the germline V gene. V lost 4 bases, J lost 6 bases, and 21 bases lay in between. This CDR3 contains 16 residues. CDR3 in DNA: TGTGCCAGCAGTTCCCCCCAGGGAGGGGGTAAAAAGACCCAGTACTTC. Translating gives CASSSPQGGGKKTQYF.

V gene TRBV6-1 combines with J gene TRBJ1-5; D is perhaps TRBD1 (5 bases). Germline lookup yields CDR1 MNHNS and CDR2 SASEGT. The germline V and J ends were trimmed by 4 bases and 0 bases, with 13 bases remaining between them. The CDR3 loop spans 16 amino acids. The CDR3: CASSVSRGISNQPQHF. As DNA, the CDR3 is TGTGCCAGCAGTGTTAGTAGGGGCATTAGCAATCAGCCCCAGCATTTT.

V gene TRBV30 combines with J gene TRBJ2-5; D uncertain. Trimming pared 2 bases from V and 3 bases from J, leaving 10 bases between. This CDR3 is 13 amino acids long. Per the germline V gene, CDR1 is GTSNPN and CDR2 is SVGIG (reference sequence). CDR3 loop: CAWSNGLKETQYF. CDR3 sequence (DNA): TGTGCCTGGAGTAACGGTCTAAAAGAGACCCAGTACTTC. Together with reference TRBV30 and TRBJ2-5, the CDR3 gives the full variable domain: SQTIHQWPATLVQPVGSPLSLECTVEGTSNPNLYWYRQAAGRGLQLLFYSVGIGQISSEVPQNLSASRPQDRQFILSSKKLLLSDSGFYLCAWSNGLKETQYFGPGTRLLVL.

The chain carries TRBV4-1 and TRBJ2-1; 12 positions agree with TRBD2. This CDR3 has 15 amino acids. CDR1 and CDR2 (germline): MGHRA, YSYEKL. Trimming took 4 bases from V and 5 from J; bases not matched to a gene: 3. The chain's CDR3 is CASSPRTSGDNEQFF. In DNA, the CDR3 is TGCGCCAGCAGCCCCAGGACTAGCGGGGACAATGAGCAGTTCTTC.

V and J are TRBV10-3 and TRBJ1-1; 10 bases line up with TRBD1. V dropped 6 bases and J dropped 4; count of bases not matched to a gene: 5. In germline, CDR1 is ENHRY, CDR2 SYGVKD. CDR3 length: 14 residues. The DNA of the CDR3 is TGTGCCATCAGGACCGGGACAGGGGCCACTGAAGCTTTCTTT. This codes for CAIRTGTGATEAFF.

This clone is a singleton in its sample. The rearrangement joins TRBV5-4 to TRBJ1-1; TRBD1 aligns across 11 bases. The CDR3 loop spans 13 amino acids. The V gene end was trimmed by 4 bases and the J gene end by 6 bases; junction bases not matched to a gene: 2. Germline V gene sequence: CDR1 SGHNT, CDR2 YYREEE (reference sequence). CDR3 coding DNA: TGTGCCAGCAGCAAGGGACAGGGGGCTGAAGCTTTCTTT. This encodes CASSKGQGAEAFF.

The gene calls are TRBV28 and TRBJ2-5, with 10 bases that match TRBD2. Germline CDR1 reads MDHEN; CDR2 reads SYDVKM. V trimming: 1 base; J trimming: 0 bases; junction bases outside the gene matches: 2. The CDR3 consists of 16 residues. The CDR3 loop reads CASSLFTSGDQETQYF. For the CDR3, the DNA is TGTGCCAGCAGTTTATTCACTAGCGGGGACCAAGAGACCCAGTACTTC.

The V gene is TRBV5-1, the J gene TRBJ2-3; D gene uncertain. Trimming pared 0 bases from V and 0 bases from J, leaving 11 bases between. This CDR3 spans 16 amino acids. CDR1 is SGHRS and CDR2 is YFSETQ in the germline V gene. This chain's CDR3 is CASSLAGPTSTDTQYF. The CDR3 bases are TGCGCCAGCAGCTTGGCCGGTCCGACTAGCACAGATACGCAGTATTTT.

This sequence joins TRBV19 and TRBJ2-7; 12 bases are a match to TRBD1. The V gene's germline CDR1 is LNHDA and CDR2 SQIVND (reference sequence). CDR3 size: 20 residues. V dropped 0 bases and J dropped 2; count of bases not matched to a gene: 14. The CDR3 sequence: CASSIDLRDRGQVFTYEQYF. CDR3 nucleotide sequence: TGTGCCAGTAGTATAGATTTAAGGGACAGGGGGCAAGTTTTTACCTACGAGCAGTACTTC.

This clone was observed a handful of times. The chain uses TRBV28 and TRBJ1-5; tentative D call: TRBD1 (5 bases). Trimming removed 3 bases at V and 6 bases at J, with 12 bases between. Germline CDR1 MDHEN, CDR2 SYDVKM. There are 14 residues in the CDR3. The CDR3 loop is CASSFVGGGQPQHF. The CDR3 DNA is TGTGCCAGCAGTTTCGTGGGGGGAGGTCAGCCCCAGCATTTT.

The rearrangement uses TRBV7-2 and TRBJ1-5; D is possibly TRBD1 (6 bases). Germline CDR1 reads SGHTA; CDR2 reads FQGNSA. This CDR3 comprises 15 residues. Deletions cut 5 bases from V and 2 bases from J, with 13 bases between. CDR3 sequence (DNA): TGTGCCAGCAGCAAAGGGACATGGGGCAATCAGCCCCAGCATTTT. Protein product: CASSKGTWGNQPQHF. The variable domain in full, with the rest retrieved from reference TRBV7-2 and TRBJ1-5, is GAGVSQSPSNKVTEKGKDVELRCDPISGHTALYWYRQSLGQGLEFLIYFQGNSAPDKSGLPSDRFSAERTGGSVSTLTIQRTQQEDSAVYLCASSKGTWGNQPQHFGDGTRLSIL.

The CDR3 DNA is TGTGCCAGCAGCGTAGCTGCAGATACGCAGTATTTT. Translated: CASSVAADTQYF. The chain joins TRBV9 to TRBJ2-3; no clear D. CDR3 size: 12 residues. The V end was cut by 0 bases, the J end by 4 bases, with 3 bases between. Per germline, CDR1 SGDLS and CDR2 YYNGEE.

The V call is TRBV25-1, the J call TRBJ1-4, with 8 bases lining up with TRBD1. The CDR3 length is 15 residues. The ends lost 3 bases at V and 3 bases at J; junction bases unmatched: 3. Germline lookup yields CDR1 MGHDK and CDR2 SYGVNS. The CDR3: CASSEAGQANEKLFF. As DNA, the CDR3 is TGTGCCAGCAGTGAGGCGGGACAGGCTAATGAAAAACTGTTTTTT.

This clone was detected many times. This CDR3 is also generated by other DNA sequences in the sample. V and J are TRBV5-5 and TRBJ2-7; 7 nucleotides match TRBD1. J lost 7 bases, V lost 2 bases, and 3 bases had no gene match. The CDR3 has 12 amino acids. Germline lookup yields CDR1 SGHKS and CDR2 YYEKEE (reference sequence). As DNA, the CDR3 is TGTGCCAGCAGCTTTACAGGGGAAGAGCAGTACTTC. The encoded protein is CASSFTGEEQYF.

The gene calls are TRBV13 and TRBJ2-2; 8 bases are a match to TRBD2. Germline V gene data show CDR1 as PRHDT and CDR2 as FYEKMQ (reference sequence). The CDR3 loop spans 15 amino acids. Losses at the gene ends were 1 base for V and 5 bases for J; bases not matched to a gene: 3. The chain's CDR3 is CASSLEQRGTGELFF. DNA of the CDR3: TGTGCCAGCAGCTTAGAACAGCGGGGGACCGGGGAGCTGTTTTTT. The full variable domain, with the rest looked up from reference TRBV13 and TRBJ2-2, is AAGVIQSPRHLIKEKRETATLKCYPIPRHDTVYWYQQGPGQDPQFLISFYEKMQSDKGSIPDRFSAQQFSDYHSELNMSSLELGDSALYFCASSLEQRGTGELFFGEGSRLTVL.

This sequence joins TRBV6-5 and TRBJ1-3, with 7 bases fitting TRBD1. Germline V gives CDR1 MNHEY, CDR2 SVGAGI. V lost 0 bases and J lost 4; bases outside the gene matches: 0. This CDR3 is 14 amino acids long. CDR3 amino acids: CASSYSTGGNTIYF. For the CDR3, the DNA is TGTGCCAGCAGTTACTCGACAGGGGGAAACACCATATATTTT.

Notes on this clone: The junction differs from germline at one of its ends, possibly a read error. The identical CDR3 is also encoded by other nucleotide sequences in the sample. The V and J genes are TRBV28 and TRBJ1-1; D is unresolved. The CDR3 is 13 amino acids. The germline V gene encodes CDR1 MDHEN and CDR2 SYDVKM. This CDR3 is CASSPLSEEVAFF. CDR3 nucleotides: TGCGCCAGCAGTCCCTTGTCGGAGGAGGTAGCTTTCTTT. The whole variable domain, filled in from reference TRBV28 and TRBJ1-1, reads DVKVTQSSRYLVKRTGEKVFLECVQDMDHENMFWYRQDPGLGLRLIYFSYDVKMKEKGDIPEGYSVSREKKERFSLILESASTNQTSMYLCASSPLSEEVAFFGQGTRLTVV.

The chain uses TRBV29-1 and TRBJ2-1; TRBD2 might be the D (5 bases). Germline V gene sequence: CDR1 SQVTM, CDR2 ANQGSEA. This CDR3 contains 12 residues. Trimming shortened V by 6 bases and J by 4 bases, and 10 bases separated the two germline ends. For the CDR3, the DNA is TGCAGCGTCATTAGCGAGTACAATGAGCAGTTCTTC. Translating it yields CSVISEYNEQFF.

The J gene is TRBJ2-7, the V gene TRBV7-9, with TRBD1 identical over 7 bases. CDR3 size: 12 residues. Trimming cost V 6 bases and J 6 bases; bases outside gene matches: 5. Germline V gene sequence: CDR1 SEHNR, CDR2 FQNEAQ (reference sequence). CDR3 coding DNA: TGTGCCAGCAGATTGACAGGGTCCGAGCAGTACTTC. Translating it yields CASRLTGSEQYF.

The CDR3 DNA follows: TGTGCCGGTCAAGCGGGGGCGCCTTACAATGAGCAGTTCTTC. Encoded protein: CAGQAGAPYNEQFF. V gene TRBV2 combines with J gene TRBJ2-1; TRBD2 matches at 8 bases. Germline loops: CDR1 SNHLY, CDR2 FYNNEI. With V trimmed by 11 bases and J by 4 bases, 10 bases remained unmatched. The CDR3 totals 14 residues.

V and J are TRBV25-1 and TRBJ1-2; 10 bases are a match to TRBD1. The CDR3 loop spans 17 amino acids. Germline-derived CDR1 and CDR2 are MGHDK and SYGVNS. J was trimmed by 2 bases and V by 2 bases; bases with no gene match: 8. CDR3 protein: CASSEADGQGGNYGYTF. In DNA, the CDR3 is TGTGCCAGCAGTGAAGCCGATGGACAGGGGGGAAACTATGGCTACACCTTC.

The V gene is TRBV10-1, the J gene TRBJ2-5; TRBD2 is a possible D gene (6 bases). V was cut by 1 base and J by 14 bases, with 14 bases left in between. Germline V lookup: CDR1 WNHNN, CDR2 SYGVQD (reference sequence). This CDR3 spans 12 amino acids. The DNA of the CDR3 is TGCGCCAGCAGTGAGTATGGGTCTAGCGTCTACTTC. This sequence encodes CASSEYGSSVYF.

CDR3 amino acids: CASVSGVEQYF. Written as DNA, the CDR3 is TGTGCCAGCGTTTCGGGGGTCGAGCAGTACTTC. The chain couples TRBV6-1 to TRBJ2-7, with D perhaps matching TRBD2 (6 bases). Trimming removed 8 bases from V and 6 bases from J, with 11 bases in between. This CDR3 region has 11 residues. Germline values: CDR1 MNHNS, CDR2 SASEGT.

The chain has TRBV4-1 and TRBJ2-7, with 8 bases fitting TRBD2. The germline CDR1 and CDR2 sequences are MGHRA and YSYEKL. This CDR3 has 16 amino acids. V lost 3 bases to trimming and J lost 4 bases; unmatched junction nucleotides: 11. This chain's CDR3 is CASSQTTGTSLYEQYF. The CDR3 coding sequence is TGCGCCAGCAGCCAGACTACCGGGACTAGTCTTTACGAGCAGTACTTC.

With regard to this clone: Other DNA sequences in the sample encode the same CDR3. This chain links TRBV9 with TRBJ2-5; D possibly corresponds to TRBD1 (5 bases). The CDR3 runs to 13 residues. In germline, CDR1 is SGDLS, CDR2 YYNGEE. Between the trimmed V and J ends, which lost 1 base and 5 bases, there was a span of 9 bases. CDR3 loop: CASSVTGQETQYF. In DNA, the CDR3 is TGTGCCAGCAGCGTAACAGGTCAGGAGACCCAGTACTTC.

This clone was seen a few times. The chain joins TRBV6-5 to TRBJ1-6; D not resolved. The V and J ends lost 7 bases and 14 bases respectively, with 18 bases between them. Germline CDR1 is MNHEY and CDR2 is SVGAGI. This CDR3 region has 13 residues. The CDR3 DNA is TGTGCCAGCAAAGAAGGGTGGGTCGGGGCCCTCCACTTT. It specifies CASKEGWVGALHF.

This clone was seen a few times. J is TRBJ2-7 and V is TRBV14; D perhaps matches TRBD1 (5 bases). The germline V and J ends were trimmed by 1 base and 4 bases, with 11 bases remaining between them. Germline assignment: CDR1 SGHDN and CDR2 FVKESK. This CDR3 spans 14 amino acids. The DNA of the CDR3 is TGTGCCAGCAGCCAAGTGCCCAGGGCTTACGAGCAGTACTTC. Its protein is CASSQVPRAYEQYF. Complete variable domain (other parts from reference TRBV14 and TRBJ2-7): EAGVTQFPSHSVIEKGQTVTLRCDPISGHDNLYWYRRVMGKEIKFLLHFVKESKQDESGMPNNRFLAERTGGTYSTLKVQPAELEDSGVYFCASSQVPRAYEQYFGPGTRLTVT.

The chain is built from TRBV27 and TRBJ1-2; D uncertain. CDR1 and CDR2 (germline): MNHEY, SMNVEV (reference sequence). The V and J ends lost 2 bases and 1 base respectively, with 17 bases between them. The CDR3 loop spans 17 amino acids. CDR3 nucleotide sequence: TGTGCCAGCAGTTTAAGATCCGGGATGCCCCTTAACTATGGCTACACCTTC. Amino acids: CASSLRSGMPLNYGYTF.